This T cell receptor beta chain was sequenced in a study of cytomegalovirus exposure and HLA in healthy donors. At the level of the study: In a previous analysis, some 120 million unique TCR beta sequences were found from 170 million or so T cells. Within an early data release were about 85 million unique TCRs drawn from HLA-typed donors.

PCR primers comprised 60 Vbeta and 13 Jbeta primers. The assay was immunoSEQ multiplex PCR, and TCRdb's table has in-frame clones only and misses some. In all, the sample yields over 100,000 clones. With respect to this clone: Its antigen is still unknown.

Study-wide results and limits: Links to common viral pathogens appeared, in a later analysis, for several of the most significant clusters.

Trimming cost V 5 bases and J 13 bases, with 14 bases left between them. The CDR3 has 11 amino acids. The germline gives CDR1 SGHNT, CDR2 YENEEA. V is TRBV11-3 and J is TRBJ1-1; D is ambiguous. The source material was PBMCs. The clonotype was recovered from a man aged 25-45 years in good health and CMV-seronegative. The CDR3, as DNA: TGTGCCAGCAGCCTTGAAAGGGAGGTTTTCTTT. The encoded protein is CASSLEREVFF.